Included here is one T cell receptor beta chain sequence, with context. The antigen is undetermined. This sample is drawn from a study of cytomegalovirus exposure and HLA in healthy donors. Germline trimming cut 5 bases from V and 0 bases from J; bases unmatched to any gene: 5. This CDR3 region has 15 residues. Germline assignment: CDR1 SGHTA and CDR2 FQGTGA. Study-level results: Presence/absence analyses assumed roughly uniform sequencing depth across donors, which may not hold. Most observed TCR sequences were rare, whereas some public TCRs were detected in many donors. As a later analysis revealed, most CMV-associated TCR beta chains appeared HLA-restricted.

In the PCR, 60 Vbeta and 13 Jbeta primers were used. Only in-frame clones appear in the TCRdb table, and some are missing; sequencing was by immunoSEQ multiplex PCR. The repertoire has 100,000 to 150,000 clones, 75% to 90% of them found once; the top ten carry 1%. Input material: PBMCs. The chain joins TRBV7-3 to TRBJ2-7, with TRBD1 matching over 9 bases. This clonotype originated in a man aged 35 to 55 in good health and CMV-seronegative. In DNA, the CDR3 is TGTGCCAGCAGCCTAGGACAGGGGAGCTCCTACGAGCAGTACTTC. Translation gives CASSLGQGSSYEQYF.